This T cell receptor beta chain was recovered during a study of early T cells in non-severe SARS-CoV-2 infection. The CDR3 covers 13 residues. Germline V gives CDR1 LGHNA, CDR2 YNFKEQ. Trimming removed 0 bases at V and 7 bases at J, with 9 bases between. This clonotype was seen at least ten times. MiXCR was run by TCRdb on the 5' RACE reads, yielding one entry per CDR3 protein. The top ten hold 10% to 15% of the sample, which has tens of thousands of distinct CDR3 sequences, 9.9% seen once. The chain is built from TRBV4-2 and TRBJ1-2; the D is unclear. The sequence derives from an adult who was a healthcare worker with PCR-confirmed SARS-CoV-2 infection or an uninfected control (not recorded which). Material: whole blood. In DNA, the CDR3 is TGTGCCAGCAGCCAAGATATCGCCGCTGGCTACACCTTC. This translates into CASSQDIAAGYTF.